Presented here are 30 T cell receptor beta chains from one specimen sequenced in a study of CD8 T cells in ankylosing spondylitis. Their target antigens are unknown. Study-level points and caveats: A motif in TCR beta, a set of under ten highly homologous variants, appeared characteristic of ankylosing spondylitis blood.

Using its own MiXCR run on the 5' RACE reads, TCRdb lists one record per CDR3 protein. Among around 440,000 distinct CDR3 sequences listed, more than 15% were seen once. Sequenced input: blood, either unsorted or a sorted T cell fraction (not recorded which). These receptors all stem from a male donor with ankylosing spondylitis.

This clonotype was detected ten times or more. V usage is TRBV29-1 and J usage is TRBJ2-2; 10 bases match TRBD2. The germline V gene has CDR1 SQVTM and CDR2 ANQGSEA. CDR3 size: 15 residues. J was trimmed by 7 bases and V by 6 bases; bases with no gene match: 11. The CDR3 here is CSVKSGTSVSGELFF. CDR3 coding DNA: TGCAGCGTAAAGTCCGGGACTAGCGTTAGCGGGGAGCTGTTTTTT.

The chain has TRBV3-1 and TRBJ1-4; D gene uncertain. The CDR3 length is 16 residues. The V end was cut by 1 base, the J end by 2 bases, with 11 bases between. Germline lookup yields CDR1 LGHDT and CDR2 YNNKEL (reference sequence). CDR3 loop: CASSQGSGRTNEKLFF. In DNA, the CDR3 is TGTGCCAGCAGCCAAGGTTCTGGACGGACTAATGAAAAACTGTTTTTT.

The rearrangement links TRBV6-5 to TRBJ2-7; perhaps TRBD1 as D (6 bases). The CDR3 contains 11 residues. The V end lost 8 bases, the J end lost 4 bases, and 9 bases lay between the germline ends. Germline V gene lookup returns CDR1 MNHEY and CDR2 SVGAGI. The CDR3 nucleotides read TGTGCCAGCCGGGACACTTACGAGCAGTACTTC. Its protein is CASRDTYEQYF.

The chain joins TRBV5-1 to TRBJ2-7; D gene ambiguous. V lost 0 bases and J 0 bases, leaving 16 bases between the germline ends. CDR3 length: 17 residues. Germline values: CDR1 SGHRS, CDR2 YFSETQ. CDR3 DNA sequence: TGCGCCAGCAGCTTGGGGGTAATTTCCAGAAGCTCCTACGAGCAGTACTTC. It encodes CASSLGVISRSSYEQYF.

The chain recombines TRBV11-2 with TRBJ2-5; no reliable D call. Germline-derived CDR1 and CDR2 are SGHAT and FQNNGV. The CDR3 extends over 13 amino acids. The V and J ends lost 5 bases and 1 base respectively, with 8 bases between them. The CDR3 spells CASSRKPQETQYF. DNA of the CDR3: TGTGCCAGCAGCCGTAAGCCCCAAGAGACCCAGTACTTC.

The chain couples TRBV4-1 to TRBJ1-6, with TRBD1 as a possible D gene (5 bases). The V gene's germline CDR1 is MGHRA and CDR2 YSYEKL. The V gene lost 1 base and the J gene lost 15 bases, with 13 bases spanning the gap. The CDR3 spans 13 residues. The CDR3 reads CASSQVTGHFLHF. The CDR3 DNA reads as TGCGCCAGCAGCCAAGTGACCGGACACTTCCTCCACTTT.

Ten or more counts support this clonotype. This chain joins TRBV4-1 and TRBJ2-2; TRBD2 matches at 7 bases. Germline-derived CDR1 and CDR2 are MGHRA and YSYEKL. V was clipped by 0 bases and J by 6 bases; unmatched bases: 13. The CDR3 runs to 18 residues. The CDR3 region has the DNA TGCGCCAGCAGCCAAGATCAGGGCGGGAGTAAGAGGCCCGGGGAGCTGTTTTTT. Its translation is CASSQDQGGSKRPGELFF.

V usage is TRBV7-9 and J usage is TRBJ2-1; TRBD2 matches 8 bases. The germline gives CDR1 SEHNR, CDR2 FQNEAQ (reference sequence). V lost 5 bases to trimming and J lost 9 bases; unmatched junction nucleotides: 9. The CDR3 runs to 14 residues. Here the CDR3 reads CASSQTPTSAEQFF. The CDR3, as DNA: TGTGCCAGCAGCCAGACCCCGACTAGCGCTGAGCAGTTCTTC.

This chain's CDR3 is CASRLEDTGELFF. In DNA form, the CDR3 reads TGTGCCAGCAGGCTAGAGGACACCGGGGAGCTGTTTTTT. The chain combines TRBV6-1 with TRBJ2-2; D is uncertain. This CDR3 spans 13 amino acids. Trimming stripped 6 bases from V and 3 bases from J, with 8 bases between. CDR1 MNHNS and CDR2 SASEGT come from the germline V gene.

The V call is TRBV7-2, the J call TRBJ1-2; possibly TRBD1 for D (5 bases). This CDR3 region has 13 residues. V lost 3 bases, J lost 5 bases, and 10 bases lay in between. In germline, CDR1 is SGHTA, CDR2 FQGNSA. The CDR3 DNA sequence: TGTGCCAGCAGCTTTGACAGAGATTATGGCTACACCTTC. This gives the protein CASSFDRDYGYTF.

V gene TRBV6-2 or TRBV6-3 combines with J gene TRBJ2-1; 13 nucleotides line up with TRBD2. The junction had 5 bases not matched to a gene; V was cut back by 6 bases and J by 3 bases. Germline CDR1 is MNHEY and CDR2 is SVGEGT. The CDR3 is made up of 16 amino acids. The CDR3 DNA is TGTGCCAGCAGCTCCGGGACTAGCGGGAACTACAATGAGCAGTTCTTC. Its protein product is CASSSGTSGNYNEQFF.

V usage is TRBV18 and J usage is TRBJ1-3, with D perhaps TRBD1 (5 bases). CDR1 and CDR2 from the germline V gene are KGHSH and LQKENI. CDR3 length: 14 residues. V lost 0 bases and J 8 bases, leaving 11 bases between the germline ends. The CDR3, as DNA: TGTGCCAGCTCACCACCAGGGACGAGTTACACCATATATTTT. This gives the protein CASSPPGTSYTIYF.

The chain links TRBV18 to TRBJ2-3; TRBD1 or TRBD2 may be the D gene (5 bases each). With 2 bases removed from V and 0 bases from J, the gap between germline ends came to 9 bases. The CDR3 loop spans 15 amino acids. The germline gives CDR1 KGHSH, CDR2 LQKENI. CDR3 DNA sequence: TGTGCCAGCTCACCAACGGGGCCGAGCACAGATACGCAGTATTTT. It translates to CASSPTGPSTDTQYF.

The table lists this clonotype with a few counts. The gene calls are TRBV10-3 and TRBJ2-1; the D gene is possibly TRBD2 (6 bases). Germline-derived CDR1 and CDR2 are ENHRY and SYGVKD. V gave up 4 bases and J gave up 1 base, with 11 bases separating them. The CDR3 runs to 15 residues. CDR3 sequence (DNA): TGTGCCATCAGTGGGGCTAGCGCATCCTACAATGAGCAGTTCTTC. Amino acids: CAISGASASYNEQFF.

A few counts support this clonotype. The chain uses TRBV5-1 and TRBJ2-7, with 11 bases identical to TRBD1. The CDR3 is 14 residues long. Germline CDR1 and CDR2: SGHRS and YFSETQ. The ends lost 0 bases at V and 6 bases at J; junction bases unmatched: 2. The CDR3 DNA is TGCGCCAGCAGCTTGGGGACAGGGGGCTTCGAGCAGTACTTC. Translating it yields CASSLGTGGFEQYF.

V is TRBV2 and J is TRBJ2-7; tentatively, D is TRBD1 (6 bases). The germline gives CDR1 SNHLY, CDR2 FYNNEI. There are 15 residues in the CDR3. Deletions cut 5 bases from V and 2 bases from J, with 16 bases between. The CDR3 DNA reads TGTGCCAGCAGTTCCTCTCGACAGGCAACCTACGAGCAGTACTTC. Translation gives CASSSSRQATYEQYF.

In its sample, this clonotype was seen a few times. The chain employs TRBV4-3 and TRBJ2-7, with a possible D match to TRBD2 (5 bases). The CDR3 is 15 residues long. The germline CDR1 and CDR2 sequences are LGHNA and YSLEER. Trimming removed 0 bases from V and 1 base from J, with 10 bases in between. The CDR3 is CASSQDSVGSYEQYF. CDR3 nucleotide sequence: TGCGCCAGCAGCCAAGATAGCGTGGGTTCCTACGAGCAGTACTTC.

This clonotype was detected only a few times. The chain is built from TRBV7-6 and TRBJ1-5; no firm D call. Trimming cost V 5 bases and J 0 bases, with 14 bases left between them. The CDR3 extends over 16 amino acids. Germline CDR1 is SGHVS and CDR2 is FNYEAQ. The CDR3 protein is CASSPKGQLSNQPQHF. In DNA, the CDR3 is TGTGCCAGCAGCCCCAAGGGTCAGCTTAGCAATCAGCCCCAGCATTTT.

This clonotype showed up many times. The chain has TRBV7-2 and TRBJ1-1, with D possibly being TRBD1 (5 bases). This CDR3 is 15 amino acids long. The V end lost 5 bases, the J end lost 4 bases, and 17 bases lay between the germline ends. Germline CDR1 and CDR2: SGHTA and FQGNSA. CDR3 sequence reads: CASSSRDLGSTEAFF. CDR3 DNA sequence: TGTGCCAGCAGCAGCCGGGACTTGGGTAGCACTGAAGCTTTCTTT.

The sample holds many counts of this clonotype. V and J are TRBV4-2 and TRBJ2-7; 12 positions match TRBD2. The CDR3 sequence is 16 residues long. The germline CDR1 and CDR2 sequences are LGHNA and YNFKEQ. Trimming cost V 4 bases and J 3 bases; bases outside gene matches: 7. The DNA of the CDR3 is TGTGCCAGCAGCCGAGAGGCGACTAGCGGGAGCTACGAGCAGTACTTC. It specifies CASSREATSGSYEQYF.

The chain is built from TRBV7-2 and TRBJ1-1; D is ambiguous. CDR1 SGHTA and CDR2 FQGNSA come from the germline V gene. The CDR3 extends over 14 amino acids. The ends were cut back, 1 base at V and 5 bases at J, with 11 bases in the middle. CDR3 sequence: CASSLGTLRTEAFF. The CDR3 nucleotides are TGTGCCAGCAGCTTAGGAACCCTGAGGACTGAAGCTTTCTTT.

In its sample, this clonotype was seen a few times. This chain joins TRBV10-3 and TRBJ2-3; D is perhaps TRBD1 (6 bases). Per germline, CDR1 ENHRY and CDR2 SYGVKD. The CDR3 sequence is 17 residues long. Trimming removed 3 bases from V and 1 base from J, with 17 bases in between. The CDR3 spells CAISDPEDSGRTDTQYF. CDR3 coding DNA: TGTGCCATCAGTGACCCAGAGGACAGTGGCCGCACAGATACGCAGTATTTT.

This clonotype has a count of ten or more. The chain has TRBV5-6 and TRBJ1-1, with TRBD1 identical over 8 bases. CDR1 and CDR2 from the germline V gene are SGHDT and YYEEEE. CDR3 length equals 16 residues. Trimming removed 3 bases from V and 0 bases from J; junction bases left unmatched: 7. The CDR3 DNA reads as TGTGCCAGCAGCTCTTTGGGACAGGCCTTGAACACTGAAGCTTTCTTT. It encodes CASSSLGQALNTEAFF.

The CDR3 DNA is TGTGCCAGCAGGCCGGGACTTAGCAATCAGCCCCAGCATTTT. This translates into CASRPGLSNQPQHF. The chain carries TRBV2 and TRBJ1-5, with D possibly TRBD1 on 5 matching bases. V was shortened by 6 bases and J by 0 bases, with 9 bases between the two germline ends. Germline V lookup: CDR1 SNHLY, CDR2 FYNNEI. The CDR3 loop spans 14 amino acids.

V and J are TRBV5-1 and TRBJ2-1, with a possible D match to TRBD2 (6 bases). The length of the CDR3 is 17 residues. The V end was cut by 0 bases, the J end by 1 base, with 14 bases between. Germline V gene sequence: CDR1 SGHRS, CDR2 YFSETQ. The CDR3 region is CASSLEGGGSSYNEQFF. The CDR3 bases are TGCGCCAGCAGCTTGGAGGGTGGGGGGTCGTCCTACAATGAGCAGTTCTTC.

This clonotype turned up a few times. V usage is TRBV20-1 and J usage is TRBJ1-3; the match to TRBD1 covers 7 bases. CDR3 length equals 14 residues. In germline, CDR1 is DFQATT, CDR2 SNEGSKA (reference sequence). V dropped 6 bases and J dropped 4; count of bases not matched to a gene: 9. As DNA, the CDR3 is TGCAGTGCGGGCTACAGGGGCGGGGGAAACACCATATATTTT. Translating it yields CSAGYRGGGNTIYF.

V usage is TRBV20-1 and J usage is TRBJ2-3, with unresolved D. The V gene's germline CDR1 is DFQATT and CDR2 SNEGSKA (reference sequence). The CDR3 is made up of 11 amino acids. Trimming took 6 bases from V and 1 from J, leaving 5 bases between them. CDR3 loop: CSAPRTDTQYF. The CDR3 nucleotides are TGCAGTGCCCCACGCACAGATACGCAGTATTTT.

In its sample, this clonotype was seen a few times. V gene TRBV5-6 combines with J gene TRBJ2-1, with 8 bases that match TRBD1. Trimming took 3 bases from V and 4 from J; bases not matched to a gene: 6. CDR3 length: 15 amino acids. Per germline, CDR1 SGHDT and CDR2 YYEEEE. The CDR3: CASSSVGQGYNEQFF. CDR3 nucleotides: TGTGCCAGCAGCTCCGTAGGACAGGGATACAATGAGCAGTTCTTC.

This clonotype showed up just a few times. The CDR3 region is CASSQGLPGTGEQYF. In DNA, the CDR3 is TGTGCCAGCAGCCAAGGCTTGCCAGGGACCGGGGAGCAGTACTTC. The chain joins TRBV14 to TRBJ2-7; D assignment may be TRBD1 or TRBD2 (5 bases each). V was cut by 1 base and J by 7 bases, with 17 bases left in between. The CDR3 spans 15 residues. The germline CDR1 and CDR2 sequences are SGHDN and FVKESK.

This chain links TRBV2 with TRBJ1-2; D call uncertain. This CDR3 contains 14 residues. Trimming took 2 bases from V and 6 from J, leaving 13 bases between them. The germline V gene has CDR1 SNHLY and CDR2 FYNNEI. In nucleotides, the CDR3 is TGTGCCAGCAGTGAATTATTGGGAGGGAATGGCTACACCTTC. It encodes CASSELLGGNGYTF.